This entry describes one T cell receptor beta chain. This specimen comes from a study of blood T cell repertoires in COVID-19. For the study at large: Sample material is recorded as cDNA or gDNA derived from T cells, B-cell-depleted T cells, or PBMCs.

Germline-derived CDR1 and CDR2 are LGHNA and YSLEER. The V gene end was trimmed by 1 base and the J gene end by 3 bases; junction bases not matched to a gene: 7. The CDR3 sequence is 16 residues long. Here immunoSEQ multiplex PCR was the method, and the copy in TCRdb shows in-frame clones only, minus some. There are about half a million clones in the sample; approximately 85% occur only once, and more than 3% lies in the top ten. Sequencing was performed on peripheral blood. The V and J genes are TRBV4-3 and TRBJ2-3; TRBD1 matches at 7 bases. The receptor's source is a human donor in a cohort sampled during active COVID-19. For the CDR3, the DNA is TGCGCCAGCAGCCAAGTCTCCCCAGGGGGTACAGATACGCAGTATTTT. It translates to CASSQVSPGGTDTQYF.